The T cell receptor (beta chain) described here comes from a study of human T cells and chemical hapten exposure. Study details: Patch tests put 0.01% DPC on the upper back, and the results were checked at 6 days.

Specified time point: patch test 2, 6 weeks after DPC sensitization. Treatment reported: therapeutic diphenylcyclopropenone sensitization with weekly scalp DPC. Findings and caveats of the study: The donors suffered from alopecia, so their immune response may not match that of healthy people. Controls had significantly fewer large CDR3 similarity clusters than were formed by expanded TCRs.

This clonotype showed up many times. No antigen is known for it. TCRdb reprocessed the RACE reads with MiXCR, giving one entry per CDR3 protein. Of tens of thousands of distinct CDR3 sequences in the sample, more than 9% are singletons; the top ten hold roughly 5%. The CDR3 extends over 15 amino acids. From germline, CDR1 is MGHRA and CDR2 YSYEKL. V was shortened by 0 bases and J by 3 bases, with 12 bases between the two germline ends. The specimen was whole blood, collected in connection with sensitization to the hapten diphenylcyclopropenone (DPC). J is TRBJ2-7 and V is TRBV4-1; D is undetermined. The clonotype originates from a woman aged 50 to 60 with alopecia areata. Some clones in this sample may be carry-over from other donors' samples. CDR3 nucleotides: TGCGCCAGCAGCCAAGATGGACGGACCCTCTACGAGCAGTACTTC. Encoded protein: CASSQDGRTLYEQYF.